The present TCR beta chain was sequenced within a study of blood T cell repertoires in COVID-19. Study-level background: From the United States, Italy and Spain came samples of acute and convalescent COVID-19. PBMCs, B-cell-depleted T cells, or T cells provided the cDNA or gDNA that made up the material.

In the authors' workflow: How many nucleated cells were present was estimated from reference gene primer amplification. Assay: immunoSEQ multiplex PCR; the TCRdb copy retains only in-frame clones and omits some. V, J and clone size derive from that table, while D and trimming were established from the DNA sequence. The repertoire includes fewer than 200,000 clones, roughly 87% of them detected once, and 3% to 4% sits in the top ten. V was cut by 2 bases and J by 4 bases, with 14 bases left in between. The CDR3 is 15 amino acids. Germline CDR1 and CDR2: KGHSH and LQKENI. Sequencing was carried out using peripheral blood. This TCR was sampled from a woman aged 55-75 years who had recovered from COVID-19. The chain links TRBV18 to TRBJ1-2; tentative D call: TRBD1 (5 bases). CDR3 nucleotides: TGTGCCAGCTCACCAAGAACGGGGGAGAGCTATGGCTACACCTTC. It encodes CASSPRTGESYGYTF.